The 25 T cell receptor beta chains given below trace back to one sample, sequenced in a study of blood T cell repertoires in COVID-19. Here immunoSEQ multiplex PCR was the method, and the copy in TCRdb shows in-frame clones only, minus some. The sample carries about 230,000 clones, 70% to 90% recorded once. The source material was peripheral blood. The receptors originated from a woman in her seventies with active or convalescent COVID-19.

CDR3 sequence: CASSLGLRGDRHGYTF. Here the CDR3 DNA reads TGTGCCAGCAGCTTGGGCCTCCGGGGAGACAGGCATGGCTACACCTTC. This sequence joins TRBV5-5 and TRBJ1-2; D possibly corresponds to TRBD1 (6 bases). Trimming shortened V by 0 bases and J by 6 bases, and 18 bases separated the two germline ends. The CDR3 is made up of 16 amino acids. In germline, CDR1 is SGHKS, CDR2 YYEKEE (reference sequence).

This chain joins TRBV7-2 and TRBJ1-2; 12 bases are shared with TRBD1. Trimming took 3 bases from V and 7 from J; bases not matched to a gene: 3. CDR1 is SGHTA and CDR2 is FQGNSA in the germline V gene. The CDR3 has 14 residues. The CDR3, as DNA: TGTGCCAGCAGCTTGGGACAGGGGGCGGGTGGCTACACCTTC. It codes for CASSLGQGAGGYTF.

This clone was observed once. This chain uses TRBV6-6 with TRBJ2-3; TRBD1 is a possible D gene (5 bases). The CDR3 totals 13 residues. The germline V and J ends were trimmed by 8 bases and 3 bases, with 12 bases remaining between them. The germline V gene has CDR1 MNHNY and CDR2 SVGAGI (reference sequence). The CDR3 is CASGAPFTDTQYF. DNA for the CDR3: TGTGCCAGCGGGGCACCGTTTACAGATACGCAGTATTTT.

The rearrangement uses TRBV7-9 and TRBJ1-4, with TRBD1 as a possible D gene (5 bases). The CDR3 is made up of 13 amino acids. With 8 bases removed from V and 6 bases from J, the gap between germline ends came to 13 bases. CDR1 SEHNR and CDR2 FQNEAQ come from the germline V gene (reference sequence). CDR3 sequence: CASRGTWDEKLFF. DNA of the CDR3: TGTGCCAGCCGGGGGACCTGGGATGAAAAACTGTTTTTT.

The gene calls are TRBV7-8 and TRBJ2-7; the D gene is possibly TRBD1 (6 bases). Trimming stripped 1 base from V and 0 bases from J, with 13 bases between. The CDR3 runs 16 residues. Germline loops: CDR1 SGHVS, CDR2 FQNEAQ. CDR3 coding DNA: TGTGCCAGCAGCTTAGTTGACAGGCTAACCTCCTACGAGCAGTACTTC. Protein product: CASSLVDRLTSYEQYF.

V is TRBV5-1 and J is TRBJ1-6; TRBD1 might be the D (5 bases). The CDR3 contains 16 residues. CDR1 and CDR2 (germline): SGHRS, YFSETQ. V lost 4 bases to trimming and J lost 6 bases, with 17 bases between them. DNA for the CDR3: TGCGCCAGCAGCCCCTCCCCAAGGGGAAGTAATTCACCCCTCCACTTT. Its protein is CASSPSPRGSNSPLHF. Looking up the rest from reference TRBV5-1 and TRBJ1-6 gives the full variable domain: KAGVTQTPRYLIKTRGQQVTLSCSPISGHRSVSWYQQTPGQGLQFLFEYFSETQRNKGNFPGRFSGRQFSNSRSEMNVSTLELGDSALYLCASSPSPRGSNSPLHFGNGTRLTVT.

The V gene is TRBV5-1, the J gene TRBJ2-5; possible D gene TRBD1, 6 bases. Germline V gives CDR1 SGHRS, CDR2 YFSETQ. The CDR3 has 15 amino acids. The ends were cut back, 2 bases at V and 2 bases at J, with 13 bases in the middle. CDR3 DNA sequence: TGCGCCAGCAGCTTTTTCCCAGGACAGCAAGAGACCCAGTACTTC. Its translation is CASSFFPGQQETQYF.

This clone was counted between two and nine times. The chain employs TRBV11-2 and TRBJ2-3; 7 nucleotides match TRBD2. Germline assignment: CDR1 SGHAT and CDR2 FQNNGV. This CDR3 is 18 amino acids long. V was pared by 0 bases and J by 1 base, with 10 bases of the junction left unmatched. This chain's CDR3 is CASSLDGLAVVRTDTQYF. CDR3 nucleotide sequence: TGTGCCAGCAGCTTAGATGGTCTAGCGGTGGTCCGCACAGATACGCAGTATTTT.

This sequence joins TRBV7-2 and TRBJ2-7; D is ambiguous. V was pared by 2 bases and J by 5 bases, with 10 bases between. CDR1 and CDR2 (germline): SGHTA, FQGNSA. The CDR3 totals 13 residues. The CDR3 sequence is CASSLSARDEQYF. The CDR3 region has the DNA TGTGCCAGCAGCTTATCAGCCCGGGACGAGCAGTACTTC.

The J gene is TRBJ2-3, the V gene TRBV5-4; TRBD2 agrees at 8 bases. V was pared by 0 bases and J by 10 bases, with 16 bases of the junction left unmatched. The CDR3 is made up of 17 amino acids. Germline CDR1 and CDR2: SGHNT and YYREEE (reference sequence). CDR3 protein: CASSLGRGGDSRGPQYF. The CDR3 bases are TGTGCCAGCAGCTTGGGACGGGGGGGCGACTCCCGGGGTCCGCAGTATTTT.

V gene TRBV5-8 combines with J gene TRBJ2-1, with D hard to call. CDR1 SGHTS and CDR2 YDEGEE come from the germline V gene. Trimming took 9 bases from V and 0 from J, leaving 16 bases between them. This CDR3 has 15 amino acids. The CDR3 loop is CANSPTRDSYNEQFF. As DNA, the CDR3 is TGTGCCAACTCACCCACCCGTGACTCCTACAATGAGCAGTTCTTC.

This clone was seen a few times. The chain has TRBV12-3 or TRBV12-4 and TRBJ1-2; D is unresolved. This CDR3 region has 13 residues. Trimming pared 4 bases from V and 8 bases from J, leaving 14 bases between. CDR3 sequence (DNA): TGTGCCAGCAGTTCGTCCTGGGCAGGAGGCTACACCTTC. Protein: CASSSSWAGGYTF.

The chain combines TRBV5-1 with TRBJ1-1; D is unclear. Germline assignment: CDR1 SGHRS and CDR2 YFSETQ. The CDR3 is 13 residues long. Trimming cost V 0 bases and J 3 bases, with 6 bases left between them. The CDR3 nucleotides are TGCGCCAGCAGCTTGGGGAGGCACACTGAAGCTTTCTTT. Translating it yields CASSLGRHTEAFF.

The gene calls are TRBV6-6 and TRBJ1-2; TRBD1 is a possible D gene (6 bases). The CDR3 is made up of 13 amino acids. With 8 bases removed from V and 7 bases from J, the gap between germline ends came to 17 bases. Looked up from germline, CDR1 is MNHNY and CDR2 is SVGAGI (reference sequence). The CDR3 loop reads CASFKTGEAGYTF. DNA of the CDR3: TGTGCCAGCTTTAAGACAGGTGAGGCTGGCTACACCTTC.

V gene TRBV10-1 combines with J gene TRBJ1-2; D gene unclear. V was cut by 6 bases and J by 2 bases, with 7 bases left in between. The germline V gene has CDR1 WNHNN and CDR2 SYGVQD (reference sequence). The CDR3 loop spans 12 amino acids. Here the CDR3 reads CASSTSNYGYTF. In DNA form, the CDR3 reads TGCGCCAGCAGCACATCGAACTATGGCTACACCTTC.

This clone was found a few times. The chain uses TRBV20-1 and TRBJ1-2; TRBD1 aligns across 7 bases. Looked up from germline, CDR1 is DFQATT and CDR2 is SNEGSKA (reference sequence). The CDR3 spans 10 residues. V lost 5 bases to trimming and J lost 8 bases; unmatched junction nucleotides: 2. For the CDR3, the DNA is TGCAGTGCTTGGGACAGCGGCTACACCTTC. Translation: CSAWDSGYTF.

This sequence joins TRBV7-3 and TRBJ1-1; D call uncertain. There are 13 residues in the CDR3. Per germline, CDR1 SGHTA and CDR2 FQGTGA. Trimming removed 1 base at V and 4 bases at J, with 7 bases between. CDR3 in amino acids: CASSLMGSTEAFF. Written as DNA, the CDR3 is TGTGCCAGCAGCTTAATGGGGAGCACTGAAGCTTTCTTT. Full variable domain (missing parts from reference TRBV7-3 and TRBJ1-1): GAGVSQTPSNKVTEKGKYVELRCDPISGHTALYWYRQSLGQGPEFLIYFQGTGAADDSGLPNDRFFAVRPEGSVSTLKIQRTERGDSAVYLCASSLMGSTEAFFGQGTRLTVV.

The chain combines TRBV29-1 with TRBJ2-7; no reliable D call. CDR1 SQVTM and CDR2 ANQGSEA come from the germline V gene. V lost 5 bases to trimming and J lost 0 bases, with 11 bases between them. CDR3 size: 13 residues. This CDR3 is CSVYDSSSYEQYF. The CDR3 DNA reads TGCAGCGTTTATGACTCCAGCTCCTACGAGCAGTACTTC.

CDR3 amino acids: CASSLGLRGVLETQYF. The CDR3 DNA follows: TGTGCCAGCAGCTTAGGCCTGCGGGGGGTCTTGGAGACCCAGTACTTC. The rearrangement links TRBV7-9 to TRBJ2-5; 8 bases map to TRBD2. The CDR3 consists of 16 residues. Trimming at V came to 1 base and at J to 5 bases, leaving 9 bases not matched to a gene. Germline lookup yields CDR1 SEHNR and CDR2 FQNEAQ (reference sequence).

The chain carries TRBV5-1 and TRBJ2-3, with no clear D. CDR1 is SGHRS, CDR2 YFSETQ, per germline. This CDR3 contains 14 residues. V was clipped by 5 bases and J by 2 bases, with 12 bases between them. The CDR3 loop is CASRQFTSTDTQYF. The CDR3 region has the DNA TGCGCCAGCAGACAGTTTACTTCCACAGATACGCAGTATTTT.

The genes are TRBV15 and TRBJ2-3; 9 bases agree with TRBD2. The CDR3 contains 15 residues. The junction had 9 bases not matched to a gene; V was cut back by 4 bases and J by 7 bases. Looked up from germline, CDR1 is LNHNV and CDR2 is YYDKDF (reference sequence). CDR3 residues: CATSILAGRTNTQYF. The CDR3 DNA is TGTGCCACCAGCATCCTAGCGGGACGTACAAATACGCAGTATTTT.

This rearrangement joins TRBV5-1 to TRBJ2-3; possibly TRBD2 for D (5 bases). This CDR3 is built from 15 residues. V was pared by 4 bases and J by 7 bases, with 19 bases between. In germline, CDR1 is SGHRS, CDR2 YFSETQ. The DNA for the CDR3 is TGCGCCAGCAGCCCCCGGGTAGCCGAGGGAAATACGCAGTATTTT. Translating it yields CASSPRVAEGNTQYF.

In this sample, this clone turned up a few times. The chain couples TRBV11-3 to TRBJ2-6, with 10 bases fitting TRBD1. The CDR3 has 15 residues. From germline, CDR1 is SGHNT and CDR2 YENEEA. Trimming took 9 bases from V and 2 from J; bases not matched to a gene: 4. The CDR3 nucleotides are TGTGCCAGTGGACAGGGGGGAACTGGGGCCAACGTCCTGACTTTC. It is translated as CASGQGGTGANVLTF.

This clone was seen just once. This chain connects TRBV23-1 to TRBJ2-3; D not certain. TRBV23-1 qualifies as an ORF whose function is uncertain. V shed 10 bases and J shed 2 bases, with 16 bases lying between them. The CDR3 extends over 14 amino acids. As DNA, the CDR3 is TGCGCCACCCGGTTCCGGCGGAACACAGATACGCAGTATTTT. This gives the protein CATRFRRNTDTQYF.

For the CDR3, the DNA is TGTGCCAGCAGCTACCGGGGAGCGCGGGGCTACACCTTC. Amino acid sequence: CASSYRGARGYTF. V usage is TRBV7-6 and J usage is TRBJ1-2; D is ambiguous. V gave up 4 bases and J gave up 8 bases, with 14 bases separating them. The germline V gene has CDR1 SGHVS and CDR2 FNYEAQ. This CDR3 has 13 residues.